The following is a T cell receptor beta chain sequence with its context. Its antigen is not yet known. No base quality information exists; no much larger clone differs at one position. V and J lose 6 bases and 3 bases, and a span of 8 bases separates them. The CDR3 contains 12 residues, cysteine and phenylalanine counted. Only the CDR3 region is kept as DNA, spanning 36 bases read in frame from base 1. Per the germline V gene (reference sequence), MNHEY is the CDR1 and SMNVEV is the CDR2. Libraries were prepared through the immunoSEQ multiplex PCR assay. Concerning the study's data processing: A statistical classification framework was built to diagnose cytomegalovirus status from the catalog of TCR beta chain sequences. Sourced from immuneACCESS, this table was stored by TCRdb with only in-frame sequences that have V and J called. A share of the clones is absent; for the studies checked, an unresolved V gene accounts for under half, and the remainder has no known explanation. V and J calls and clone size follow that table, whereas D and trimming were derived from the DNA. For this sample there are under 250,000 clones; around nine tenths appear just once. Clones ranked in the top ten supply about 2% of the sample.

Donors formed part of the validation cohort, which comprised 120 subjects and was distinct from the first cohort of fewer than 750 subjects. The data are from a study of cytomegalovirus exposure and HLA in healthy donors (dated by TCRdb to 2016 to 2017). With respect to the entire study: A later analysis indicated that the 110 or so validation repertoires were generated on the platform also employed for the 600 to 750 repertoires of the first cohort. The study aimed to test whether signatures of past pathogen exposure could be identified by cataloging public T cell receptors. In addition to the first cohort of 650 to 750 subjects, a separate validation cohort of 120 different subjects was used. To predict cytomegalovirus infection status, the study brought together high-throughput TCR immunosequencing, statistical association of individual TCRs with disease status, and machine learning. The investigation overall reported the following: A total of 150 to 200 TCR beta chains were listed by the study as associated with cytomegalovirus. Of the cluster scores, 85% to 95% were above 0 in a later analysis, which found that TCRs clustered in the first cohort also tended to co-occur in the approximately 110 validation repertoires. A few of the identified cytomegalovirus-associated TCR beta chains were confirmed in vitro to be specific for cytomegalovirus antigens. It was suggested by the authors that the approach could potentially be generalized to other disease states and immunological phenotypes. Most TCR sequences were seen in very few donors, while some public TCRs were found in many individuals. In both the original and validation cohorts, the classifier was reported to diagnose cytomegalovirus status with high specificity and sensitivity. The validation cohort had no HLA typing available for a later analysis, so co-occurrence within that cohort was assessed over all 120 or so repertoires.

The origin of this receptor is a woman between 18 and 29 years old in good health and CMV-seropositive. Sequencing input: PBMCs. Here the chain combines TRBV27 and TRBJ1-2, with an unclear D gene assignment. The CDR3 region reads CASRQEDYGYTF. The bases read TGTGCCAGCAGACAAGAAGACTATGGCTACACCTTC.